This T cell receptor beta chain stems from a study of cytomegalovirus exposure and HLA in healthy donors. A remark on this clone: Antigen unknown.

Primers: 60 Vbeta forward and 13 Jbeta reverse. The repertoire was sequenced with immunoSEQ multiplex PCR; TCRdb's copy has only in-frame clones and lacks some. The table records some 130,000 clones, around 75% of them present only once. General study results and limits: There were some public TCRs occurring in many donors, but most TCR sequences were rare. Most TCR beta V segments were productive about 87% or about 30% of the time in an earlier analysis.

Those who donated were healthy bone marrow donors. Trimming took 4 bases from V and 8 from J, leaving 8 bases between them. The CDR3 is 12 amino acids. Germline lookup yields CDR1 MNHNS and CDR2 SASEGT. The sequence came from a man under 40 in good health and CMV-seronegative. V is TRBV6-1 and J is TRBJ1-4; D is unresolved. The sequenced sample consisted of PBMCs. CDR3 in DNA: TGTGCCAGCAGTGTATACACGGAAAAACTGTTTTTT. It translates to CASSVYTEKLFF.